The sequence of this TCR beta chain was determined in a study of blood T cell repertoires in COVID-19. For the study at large: Donors in the United States, Italy and Spain gave samples during acute or convalescent COVID-19. In each case, the material was cDNA or gDNA derived from T cells, B-cell-depleted T cells, or PBMCs.

In the authors' workflow: Researchers report that nucleated cell counts were estimated from reference gene primer amplification. Measured with immunoSEQ multiplex PCR; TCRdb has only the in-frame clones, and not every one. The V and J calls and clone size come from that table; D and trimming were worked out from the DNA. The profile shows about 150,000 clones, 80% of them singletons. Trimming shortened V by 2 bases and J by 5 bases, and 7 bases separated the two germline ends. Germline V gives CDR1 SGHDT, CDR2 YYEEEE. CDR3 length equals 13 residues. The chain uses TRBV5-6 and TRBJ2-2; D remains unclear. This clonotype was sampled from a man aged 60 to 75 with acute or convalescent COVID-19. The sequenced sample consisted of peripheral blood. This chain's CDR3 is CASSFASTGELFF. CDR3 DNA sequence: TGTGCCAGCAGCTTTGCGAGTACCGGGGAGCTGTTTTTT.